This T cell receptor beta chain was identified during a study of vaccination and CD4 T cells after COVID-19. For the study at large: Convalescent donors: six male, four female; seven Caucasian, two Asian, one multiracial, two Hispanic. The stimulus for the cells was overlapping spike peptides derived from SARS-CoV-2, HCoV-NL63, HCoV-OC43 and HCoV-229E.

With the Oncomine TCR Beta short-read assay, DNA from cultured CD4+ T cells was sequenced. Once CD4+ T cells had been cultured, genomic DNA was extracted from them. TCRdb re-analysed the PCR reads in MiXCR, keeping a single row per CDR3 protein. The sample holds fewer than 20,000 distinct CDR3 sequences, about two fifths seen once. Trimming pared 8 bases from V and 5 bases from J, leaving 10 bases between. This CDR3 spans 11 amino acids. CDR1 is SQVTM and CDR2 is ANQGSEA in the germline V gene. Treatment in this sample: roughly 10-day PBMC culture with coronavirus spike peptide pools or control peptides (ViraFEST assay). ViraFEST enlarged antigen-specific T cell populations with peptide pools and afterwards sequenced TCRs. Points on this clonotype: Its target is unknown.

The V and J genes are TRBV29-1 and TRBJ2-1; D is perhaps TRBD1 (5 bases). The source is a human donor who had recovered from COVID-19. The material sequenced was CD4+ T cells from blood, cultured in vitro, taken before SARS-CoV-2 vaccination. The CDR3 is CSMTVNNEQFF. CDR3 coding DNA: TGCAGCATGACAGTTAACAATGAGCAGTTCTTC.